The text below deals with one T cell receptor (beta chain). Its antigen is currently unknown. Its ends do not fully match the called genes, so a read error is possible. For the second PCR, which ran for about 7 to 12 cycles, a sample-barcoded 5' primer and a J-beta primer mix were used. TCRdb re-called the 5' RACE reads with MiXCR, one entry per CDR3 protein. The table includes 1.5 million to 2 million distinct CDR3 sequences, 28% detected once. Donors ranged from 6 to 90 years old and were healthy Caucasians in Russia. The draw of peripheral blood yielded around 9.6 milliliters from each donor. This entry comes from a study of blood T cells in healthy people across ages. General study points: Diversity estimates drawn from one million T cells were deemed underestimates. Diversity was higher, and naive CD4+ cells more numerous, in long-lived donors than in aged donors.

CDR3 length equals 14 residues. From germline, CDR1 is SGHAT and CDR2 FQDESV (reference sequence). The sample was blood. The receptor's source is a woman in her twenties or thirties in good health. The chain couples TRBV11-1 to TRBJ2-5; D gene ambiguous. The CDR3 coding sequence is TGTGCCGGCAGCTTAGTGGGAACCCAAGAGACCCAGTACTTC. This sequence encodes CAGSLVGTQETQYF.